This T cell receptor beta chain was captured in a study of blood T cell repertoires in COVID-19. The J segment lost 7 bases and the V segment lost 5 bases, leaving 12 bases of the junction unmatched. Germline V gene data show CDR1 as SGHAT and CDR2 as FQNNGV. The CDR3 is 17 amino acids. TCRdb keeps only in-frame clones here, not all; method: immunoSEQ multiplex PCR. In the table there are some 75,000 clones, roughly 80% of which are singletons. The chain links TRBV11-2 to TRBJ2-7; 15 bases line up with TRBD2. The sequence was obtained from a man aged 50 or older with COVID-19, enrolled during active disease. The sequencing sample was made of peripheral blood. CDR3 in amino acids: CASSPGLAGGQMGEQYF. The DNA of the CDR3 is TGTGCCAGCAGCCCTGGACTAGCGGGAGGGCAAATGGGTGAGCAGTACTTC.